Shown below are 3 T cell receptor beta chains from a single sample sequenced in a study of breast tumors, draining lymph nodes, adjacent tissues. Axillary draining lymph nodes of breast cancer patients supplied the node samples. TCRdb ran MiXCR on the multiplex PCR reads and lists one entry per CDR3 protein. Here the sample spans approximately 89,000 distinct CDR3 sequences, about 27% being singletons. The sequenced sample was axillary lymph node tissue. The receptor source for this set is a female donor with breast cancer. Some clones in this sample may be carry-over from other donors' samples.

This clonotype came up many times. This chain connects TRBV5-4 to TRBJ1-2, with 10 nucleotides matching TRBD1. Germline-derived CDR1 and CDR2 are SGHNT and YYREEE (reference sequence). V dropped 3 bases and J dropped 4; count of bases not matched to a gene: 6. The CDR3 sequence is 15 residues long. The CDR3 spells CASSWGRDRGYGYTF. CDR3 DNA: TGTGCCAGCAGCTGGGGGCGGGACAGGGGCTATGGCTACACCTTC.

This clonotype was seen at least ten times. This chain uses TRBV27 with TRBJ2-3; possible D gene TRBD1, 6 bases. Per the germline V gene, CDR1 is MNHEY and CDR2 is SMNVEV (reference sequence). The CDR3 consists of 14 residues. V gave up 4 bases and J gave up 2 bases, with 10 bases separating them. The CDR3 sequence: CASSWQGYTDTQYF. The CDR3 coding sequence is TGTGCCAGCAGTTGGCAGGGGTACACAGATACGCAGTATTTT.

This clonotype was recorded many times. V and J are TRBV7-8 and TRBJ2-3, with TRBD1 matching 9 bases. Trimming at V came to 7 bases and at J to 6 bases, leaving 8 bases not matched to a gene. Germline V CDR1 and CDR2: SGHVS, FQNEAQ. The CDR3 length is 14 residues. The CDR3 loop reads CASNLMTGGDTQYF. CDR3 nucleotide sequence: TGTGCCAGCAACCTAATGACAGGGGGTGATACGCAGTATTTT. Drawing the rest from reference TRBV7-8 and TRBJ2-3, the complete variable domain is GAGVSQSPRYKVAKRGQDVALRCDPISGHVSLFWYQQALGQGPEFLTYFQNEAQLDKSGLPSDRFFAERPEGSVSTLKIQRTQQEDSAVYLCASNLMTGGDTQYFGPGTRLTVL.